This T cell receptor (beta chain) was captured by sequencing in a study of T-cell reconstitution after alpha-beta-depleted transplantation in children. Study-wide points: Newly made T cells mostly supplied T-cell counts and diversity one year after transplant. Expanded graft clones, several hundred of them, were reportedly the source of alpha-beta T cells about two months after transplant.

Germline V gene data show CDR1 as SGHRS and CDR2 as YFSETQ. The V and J ends lost 4 bases and 5 bases respectively, with 10 bases between them. There are 12 residues in the CDR3. This clonotype was counted only a few times. Its antigen is not known. Construction of the TCRbeta library involved unique molecular identifiers. TCRdb reanalysed the PCR reads using MiXCR and keeps one entry per CDR3 protein. The profile shows around 250,000 distinct CDR3 sequences, more than 20% of them singletons. The V call is TRBV5-1, the J call TRBJ2-7, with no clear D. The TCR sequence derives from a girl aged 2 to 10 with Fanconi anemia, due to receive a stem cell transplant. Sequencing used PBMCs, obtained before TCRalphabeta/CD19-depleted stem cell transplant. As DNA, the CDR3 is TGCGCCAGCAGCCCCCCGGGCCACGAGCAGTACTTC. Its translation is CASSPPGHEQYF.